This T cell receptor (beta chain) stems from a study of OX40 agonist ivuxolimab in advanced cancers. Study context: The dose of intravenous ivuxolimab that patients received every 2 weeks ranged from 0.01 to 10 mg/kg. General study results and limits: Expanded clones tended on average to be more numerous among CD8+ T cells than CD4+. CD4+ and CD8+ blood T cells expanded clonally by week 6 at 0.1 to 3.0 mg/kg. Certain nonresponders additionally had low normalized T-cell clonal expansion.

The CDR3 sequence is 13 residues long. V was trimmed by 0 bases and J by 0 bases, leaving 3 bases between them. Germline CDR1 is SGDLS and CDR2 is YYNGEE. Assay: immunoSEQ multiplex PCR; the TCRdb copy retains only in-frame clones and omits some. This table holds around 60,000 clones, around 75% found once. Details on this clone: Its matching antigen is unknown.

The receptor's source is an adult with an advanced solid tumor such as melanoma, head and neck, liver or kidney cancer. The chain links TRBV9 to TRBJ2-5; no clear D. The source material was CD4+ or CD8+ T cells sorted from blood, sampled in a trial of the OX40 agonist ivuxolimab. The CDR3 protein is CASSVGYQETQYF. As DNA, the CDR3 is TGTGCCAGCAGCGTAGGGTACCAAGAGACCCAGTACTTC.